The sequence of this TCR beta chain was determined in a study of cytomegalovirus exposure and HLA in healthy donors. Study observations and caveats: Some V segments could not be told apart, so they were left out, TRBV6-2 and TRBV6-3 among them.

The V end was cut by 2 bases, the J end by 4 bases, with 13 bases between. The length of the CDR3 is 14 residues. CDR1 is SGHKS, CDR2 YYEKEE, per germline (reference sequence). On this clone: Its antigen is still unknown.

60 Vbeta and 13 Jbeta primers were used in PCR. Sequenced by immunoSEQ multiplex PCR; TCRdb stores in-frame clones only, minus some. The sample has 100,000 to 150,000 clones, roughly 74% seen once. The receptor comes from a woman aged 50 to 60 in good health and CMV-seropositive. The chain employs TRBV5-5 and TRBJ2-7, with TRBD2 as a possible D gene (6 bases). The material sequenced was PBMCs. DNA for the CDR3: TGTGCCAGCAGCTTTCAGGGAGGTGGGTACGAGCAGTACTTC. Its translation is CASSFQGGGYEQYF.